This TCR beta chain was identified in a study of blood T cells in healthy people across ages. V shed 0 bases, J shed 3 bases, and the junction held 4 bases outside the gene matches. The CDR3 runs to 17 residues. The germline V gene has CDR1 MNHEY and CDR2 SVGEGT. On this clonotype: Its antigen is not known.

Study-wide findings and caveats: When one million T cells were used, diversity estimates were thought to be underestimates.

Primed by a sample-barcoded 5' primer and a J-beta primer mix, a second PCR proceeded for about 7 to 11 cycles. TCRdb reanalysed the 5' RACE reads using MiXCR and keeps one entry per CDR3 protein. The table records about 760,000 distinct CDR3 sequences, 25% of them present only once. These data were also filed under a second study, of T cells of mothers and their children. As that study records: Roughly 6 children, together with their three healthy Caucasian mothers, made up the donors. Sequencing returned over 9 million TCR beta CDR3 reads per mother and approximately 3 million per child. With unrelated pairs as the comparison, related mother-child pairs had a slightly higher overlap that was not significant.

The specimen was blood. The V and J genes are TRBV6-2 or TRBV6-3 and TRBJ2-1; TRBD2 aligns across 11 bases. This clonotype was sampled from a boy under 18 in good health. This chain's CDR3 is CASSYSASGGYYNEQFF. The CDR3 DNA is TGTGCCAGCAGTTACTCGGCTAGCGGGGGGTACTACAATGAGCAGTTCTTC.